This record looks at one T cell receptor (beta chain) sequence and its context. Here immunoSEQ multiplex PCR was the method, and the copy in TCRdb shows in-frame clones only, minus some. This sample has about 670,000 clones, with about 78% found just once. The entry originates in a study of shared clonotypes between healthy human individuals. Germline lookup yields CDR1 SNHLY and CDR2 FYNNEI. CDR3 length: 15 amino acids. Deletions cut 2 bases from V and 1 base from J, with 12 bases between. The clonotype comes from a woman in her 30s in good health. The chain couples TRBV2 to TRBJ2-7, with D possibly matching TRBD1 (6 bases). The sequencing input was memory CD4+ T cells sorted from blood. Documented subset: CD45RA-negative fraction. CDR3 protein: CASSEQGFGSYEQYF. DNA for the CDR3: TGTGCCAGCAGTGAACAGGGGTTTGGATCCTACGAGCAGTACTTC.